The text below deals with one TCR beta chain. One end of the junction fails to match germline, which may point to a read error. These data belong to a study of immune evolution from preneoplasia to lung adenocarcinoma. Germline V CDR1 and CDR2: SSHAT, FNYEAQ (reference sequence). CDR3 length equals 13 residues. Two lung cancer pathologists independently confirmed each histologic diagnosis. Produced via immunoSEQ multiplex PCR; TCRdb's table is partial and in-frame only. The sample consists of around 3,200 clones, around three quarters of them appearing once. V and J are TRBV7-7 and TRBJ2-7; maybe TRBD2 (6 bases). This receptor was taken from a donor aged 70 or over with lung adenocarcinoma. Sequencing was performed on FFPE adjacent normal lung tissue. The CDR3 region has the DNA TGTGCTAGCAGCTTAGCGGAGGGAGACGAGCAGTACTTC. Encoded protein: CASSLAEGDEQYF.